A selection of T cell receptor beta chains follows, all from one sample in a study of blood T cells in healthy people across ages. TCRdb passed the 5' RACE reads through MiXCR, listing each CDR3 protein once. The table has 1.5 million to 2 million distinct CDR3 sequences, roughly 27% seen once; the top ten hold approximately 7.7%. Sequenced material: blood. All receptors come from a woman under 40 in good health. The CDR3 runs from the conserved cysteine through the conserved F or W. The order of the fields is D gene, clone size, J gene, V gene, CDR3 protein, CDR3 DNA. D genes are given only for firm matches. Only part of the rows carry a size: once, few, many, or a class if the clone is expanded.

TRBD1 | many | TRBJ1-6 | TRBV6-5 | CASSPWTGASTPLHF | TGTGCCAGCAGTCCTTGGACAGGGGCTTCGACACCCCTCCACTTT
NA | NA | TRBJ1-4 | TRBV20-1 | CSARDLPEELFF | TGCAGTGCTAGAGACCTCCCGGAGGAACTGTTTTTT
NA | NA | TRBJ2-2 | TRBV20-1 | CSAREASPGELFF | TGCAGTGCTAGAGAGGCTAGTCCCGGGGAGCTGTTTTTT
NA | NA | TRBJ2-2 | TRBV13 | CASSSTDVVEVITTPNTGELFF | TGTGCCAGCAGCTCGACAGATGTTGTAGAGGTCATAACTACCCCGAACACCGGGGAGCTGTTTTTT
NA | many | TRBJ2-7 | TRBV6-6 | CASSYSGGIGEQYF | TGTGCCAGCAGTTACTCCGGCGGGATCGGCGAGCAGTACTTC
NA | NA | TRBJ1-1 | TRBV20-1 | CSARDRGRPGTEAFF | TGCAGTGCTAGAGATCGGGGAAGACCCGGCACTGAAGCTTTCTTT
NA | few | TRBJ1-2 | TRBV20-1 | CSAVKASNYGYTF | TGCAGTGCAGTTAAGGCATCTAACTATGGCTACACCTTC
NA | NA | TRBJ1-5 | TRBV5-5 | CASSLAERGMGQPQHF | TGTGCCAGCAGCTTGGCCGAAAGGGGTATGGGTCAGCCCCAGCATTTT
NA | many | TRBJ2-7 | TRBV29-1 | CSALAPRGGLTYEQYF | TGCAGCGCCCTCGCCCCCAGAGGAGGACTAACCTACGAGCAGTACTTC
NA | NA | TRBJ2-5 | TRBV7-2 | CASNLGGGQETQYF | TGTGCCAGCAACTTAGGTGGGGGCCAAGAGACCCAGTACTTT
TRBD1 | few | TRBJ1-6 | TRBV7-2 | CASSPASWGQGRSSPLHF | TGTGCCAGCAGCCCAGCTAGTTGGGGACAGGGCAGAAGCTCACCCCTCCACTTT
NA | few | TRBJ2-5 | TRBV24-1 | CATSDANFQETQYF | TGTGCCACCAGTGATGCCAATTTCCAAGAGACCCAGTACTTC
NA | NA | TRBJ2-3 | TRBV7-2 | CASTPRTGTDTQYF | TGTGCCAGCACCCCCCGGACCGGCACAGATACGCAGTATTTT
NA | NA | TRBJ2-5 | TRBV20-1 | CSARFGVGETQYF | TGCAGTGCTAGATTCGGGGTAGGGGAGACCCAGTACTTC
NA | few | TRBJ2-7 | TRBV18 | CASSPSAGFDYEQYF | TGTGCCAGCTCACCATCGGCGGGGTTTGACTACGAGCAGTACTTC
NA | few | TRBJ1-1 | TRBV29-1 | CSVEVRGENTETFF | TGCAGCGTTGAAGTTCGGGGGGAAAACACTGAAACTTTCTTT